This T cell receptor (beta chain) was sequenced in a study of a mutant IDH1 vaccine in newly diagnosed glioma. Overall study: Treated patients had a mean age of roughly 40 years and an approximately 62% male, around 38% female split. Earlier treatment was radiotherapy, temozolomide, or both, with most getting both.

To note about this clone: Its antigen remains unknown.

The time point: week 5, during vaccination. Every single dose of the vaccine, 300 ug of mutant IDH1 20-mer peptide, came with topical imiquimod. Donors' newly diagnosed IDH1-mutant WHO grade 3 or 4 astrocytomas lacked nuclear ATRX. The protocol was immunoSEQ multiplex PCR, while the TCRdb copy is restricted to in-frame clones and leaves out a portion. The sample shows roughly 34,000 clones, roughly 79% of them seen only once. Study conclusions and caveats: Among patients, around 93% showed immune responses induced by the vaccine.

The sample here was PBMCs, taken from a glioma patient whose treatment included an IDH1 peptide vaccine. This clonotype was sampled from a man over 45 with glioma.

The CDR3 nucleotides are TGTGCCATCAGGGGACAGGGGGCTAACTATGGCTACACCTTC. Protein product: CAIRGQGANYGYTF. This chain joins TRBV10-3 and TRBJ1-2; TRBD1 matches at 11 bases. V lost 6 bases to trimming and J lost 0 bases; unmatched junction nucleotides: 0. Germline CDR1 ENHRY, CDR2 SYGVKD. The CDR3 contains 14 residues.